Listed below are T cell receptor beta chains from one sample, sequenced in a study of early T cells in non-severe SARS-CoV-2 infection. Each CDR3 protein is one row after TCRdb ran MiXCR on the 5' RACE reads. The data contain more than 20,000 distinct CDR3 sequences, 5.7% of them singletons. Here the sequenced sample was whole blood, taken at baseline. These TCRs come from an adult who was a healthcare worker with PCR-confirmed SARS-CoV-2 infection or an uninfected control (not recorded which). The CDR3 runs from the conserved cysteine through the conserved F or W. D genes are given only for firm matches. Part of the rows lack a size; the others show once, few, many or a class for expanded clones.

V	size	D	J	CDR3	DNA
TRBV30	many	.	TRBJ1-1	CAWSVVSGRAEAFF	TGTGCCTGGAGTGTTGTCTCCGGGAGGGCTGAAGCTTTCTTT
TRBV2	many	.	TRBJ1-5	CASSDFQGLLYQPQHF	TGTGCCAGCAGCGACTTCCAGGGGCTTCTTTATCAGCCCCAGCATTTT
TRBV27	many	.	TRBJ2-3	CASHGGDNRNTQYF	TGTGCCAGTCATGGGGGGGACAACCGAAATACGCAGTATTTT
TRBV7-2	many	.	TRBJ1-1	CASSLQVYTEAFF	TGTGCCAGCAGCTTACAGGTTTACACTGAAGCTTTCTTT
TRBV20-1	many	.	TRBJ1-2	CSGSAGSYGYTF	TGCAGTGGATCTGCGGGGTCCTATGGCTACACCTTC
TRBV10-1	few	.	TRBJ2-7	CASSESAAYEQYF	TGCGCCAGCAGTGAGTCGGCCGCCTACGAGCAGTACTTC
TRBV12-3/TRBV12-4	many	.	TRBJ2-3	CASTYGLGEPDTQYF	TGTGCCAGCACTTACGGACTGGGGGAGCCAGATACGCAGTATTTT
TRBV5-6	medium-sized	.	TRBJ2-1	CASSLPGESNEQFF	TGTGCCAGCAGCTTGCCAGGGGAAAGCAATGAGCAGTTCTTC
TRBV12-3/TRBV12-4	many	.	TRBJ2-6	CASREGSGANVLTF	TGTGCCAGCAGGGAAGGATCTGGGGCCAACGTCCTGACTTTC
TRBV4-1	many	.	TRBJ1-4	CASSQVGATNEKLFF	TGCGCCAGCAGCCAAGTGGGGGCAACTAATGAAAAACTGTTTTTT
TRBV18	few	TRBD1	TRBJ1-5	CASSPTGEGVNSNQPQHF	TGTGCCAGCTCACCAACAGGGGAAGGGGTCAATAGCAATCAGCCCCAGCATTTT
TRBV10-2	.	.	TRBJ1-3	CASSRFPGNTIYF	TGCGCCAGCAGTAGGTTCCCTGGAAACACCATATATTTT
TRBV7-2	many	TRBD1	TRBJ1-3	CASSPRRTGNGNTIYF	TGTGCCAGCAGCCCGCGACGGACAGGGAACGGAAACACCATATATTTT
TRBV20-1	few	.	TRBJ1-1	CSARRTDYTEAFF	TGCAGTGCTAGGAGGACAGATTACACTGAAGCTTTCTTT
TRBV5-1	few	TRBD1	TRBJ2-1	CASSFPGTEPHNVGFF	TGCGCCAGCAGCTTCCCCGGGACAGAACCCCACAATGTGGGGTTCTTC
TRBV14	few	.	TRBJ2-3	CASSQQTLTDTQYF	TGTGCCAGCAGCCAGCAGACGCTCACAGATACGCAGTATTTT
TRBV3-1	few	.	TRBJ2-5	CASSQNQETQYF	TGTGCCAGCAGCCAAAACCAAGAGACCCAGTACTTC
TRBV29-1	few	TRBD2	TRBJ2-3	CSVEDLAGGLTDTQYF	TGCAGCGTTGAAGACTTAGCGGGGGGGTTGACAGATACGCAGTATTTT
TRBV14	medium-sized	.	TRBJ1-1	CASSQAEYTEAFF	TGTGCCAGCAGCCAGGCAGAATACACTGAAGCTTTCTTT
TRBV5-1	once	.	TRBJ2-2	CASSLGSLGELFF	TGCGCCAGCAGCTTGGGAAGTCTCGGGGAGCTGTTTTTT
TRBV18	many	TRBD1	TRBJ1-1	CASSSTDRVNTEAFF	TGTGCCAGCTCATCCACTGACAGGGTAAACACTGAAGCTTTCTTT
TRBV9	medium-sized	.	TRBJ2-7	CASSVLDNSYEQYF	TGTGCCAGCAGCGTATTGGACAACTCCTACGAGCAGTACTTC
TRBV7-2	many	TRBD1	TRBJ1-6	CASSETGGSSPLHF	TGTGCCAGCAGCGAAACAGGGGGTTCCTCACCCCTCCACTTT
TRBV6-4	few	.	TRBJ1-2	CASSSTGREGYTF	TGTGCCAGCAGTTCCACAGGGCGAGAAGGCTACACCTTC
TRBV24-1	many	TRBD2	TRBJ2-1	CATREGGSYNEQFF	TGTGCCACCCGGGAGGGGGGCTCCTACAATGAGCAGTTCTTC
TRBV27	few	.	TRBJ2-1	CASSLFRGLKYNEQFF	TGTGCCAGCAGTTTATTTCGGGGTTTGAAGTACAATGAGCAGTTCTTC
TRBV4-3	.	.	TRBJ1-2	CASSQDSGTDYGYTF	TGCGCCAGCAGCCAAGACTCCGGGACCGACTATGGCTACACCTTC
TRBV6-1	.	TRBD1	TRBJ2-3	CASSEQSGTGPDTQYF	TGTGCCAGCAGTGAACAGTCCGGGACAGGCCCAGATACGCAGTATTTT
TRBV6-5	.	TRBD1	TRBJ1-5	CASRNSDRAQPQHF	TGTGCCAGCAGAAACTCCGACAGGGCTCAGCCCCAGCATTTT
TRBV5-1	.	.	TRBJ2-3	CASSTGTYEDTQYF	TGCGCCAGCAGCACCGGGACCTACGAGGATACGCAGTATTTT
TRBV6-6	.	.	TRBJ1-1	CASTPTAGTEAFF	TGTGCCAGCACCCCCACCGCGGGCACTGAAGCTTTCTTT
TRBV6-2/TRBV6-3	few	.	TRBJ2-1	CASSDPRVPNNEQFF	TGTGCCAGCAGTGACCCCCGGGTCCCCAACAATGAGCAGTTCTTC
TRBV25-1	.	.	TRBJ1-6	CASTARGPYSPLHF	TGTGCCAGCACCGCCCGAGGGCCCTATTCACCCCTCCACTTT
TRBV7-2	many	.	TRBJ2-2	CASSPSTTNTGELFF	TGTGCCAGCAGCCCGAGTACTACGAACACCGGGGAGCTGTTTTTT
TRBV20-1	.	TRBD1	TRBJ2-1	CSARERGQGWNEQFF	TGCAGTGCTAGAGAGAGGGGACAGGGGTGGAATGAGCAGTTCTTC
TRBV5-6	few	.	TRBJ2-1	CASSLIGKIHPREQFF	TGTGCCAGCAGCTTGATCGGGAAGATCCACCCCAGGGAGCAGTTCTTC
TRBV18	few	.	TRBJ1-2	CASSPPRESLNYGYTF	TGTGCCAGCTCACCCCCCCGGGAGAGCCTTAACTATGGCTACACCTTC
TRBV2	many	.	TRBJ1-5	CASSMDNNQPQHF	TGTGCCAGCAGCATGGACAACAATCAGCCCCAGCATTTT
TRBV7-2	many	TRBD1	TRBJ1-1	CASGGYMNTEAFF	TGTGCATCAGGGGGCTACATGAACACTGAAGCTTTCTTT
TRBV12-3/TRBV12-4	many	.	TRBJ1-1	CASSFQENTEAFF	TGTGCCAGCAGTTTTCAGGAGAACACTGAAGCTTTCTTT
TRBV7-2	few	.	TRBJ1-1	CVSSLTGQATIAFF	TGTGTCAGCAGCTTGACAGGCCAAGCGACCATAGCTTTCTTT
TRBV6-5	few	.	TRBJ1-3	CASSTVAPGNTIYF	TGTGCCAGCAGTACGGTGGCCCCCGGAAACACCATATATTTT
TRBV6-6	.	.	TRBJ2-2	CASRAGSHLAGELFF	TGTGCCAGCAGGGCCGGGTCTCACCTCGCCGGGGAGCTGTTTTTT
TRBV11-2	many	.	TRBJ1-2	CASSHGQDGYTF	TGTGCCAGCAGCCACGGACAAGATGGCTACACCTTC
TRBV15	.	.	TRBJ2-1	CATSNLGLSSYNEQFF	TGTGCCACCAGCAACCTAGGACTAAGCTCCTACAATGAGCAGTTCTTC
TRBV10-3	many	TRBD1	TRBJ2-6	CAISAPGTAGANVLTF	TGTGCCATCAGTGCGCCGGGGACAGCCGGGGCCAACGTCCTGACTTTC
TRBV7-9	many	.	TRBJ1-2	CASSPTNYGYTF	TGTGCCAGCAGCCCTACTAACTATGGCTACACCTTC
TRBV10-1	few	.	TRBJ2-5	CAGLRDEYQETQYF	TGCGCCGGCCTAAGGGACGAGTACCAAGAGACCCAGTACTTC
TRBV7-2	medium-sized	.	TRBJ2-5	CASSLSNQETQYF	TGTGCCAGCAGCTTATCGAACCAAGAGACCCAGTACTTC
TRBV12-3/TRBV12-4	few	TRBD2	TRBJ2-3	CASSLAGGVDTQYF	TGTGCCAGCAGTTTGGCGGGGGGCGTCGATACGCAGTATTTT
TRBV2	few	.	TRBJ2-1	CASSEDHNEQFF	TGTGCCAGCAGTGAAGACCACAATGAGCAGTTCTTC
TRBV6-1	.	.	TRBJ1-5	CASTISGGTSQPQHF	TGTGCCAGCACAATTTCTGGGGGAACGAGTCAGCCCCAGCATTTT
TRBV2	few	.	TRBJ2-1	CASSAGRYNEQFF	TGTGCCAGCAGTGCGGGTCGATACAATGAGCAGTTCTTC
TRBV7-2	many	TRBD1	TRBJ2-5	CASSSGTGRGETQYF	TGTGCCAGCAGCTCCGGGACAGGGAGGGGTGAGACCCAGTACTTC
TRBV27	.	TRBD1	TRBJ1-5	CASSGGQHGNQPQHF	TGTGCCAGCAGTGGGGGACAGCATGGCAATCAGCCCCAGCATTTT
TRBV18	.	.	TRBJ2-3	CASSRGRDTDTQYF	TGTGCCAGCTCACGGGGGAGAGACACAGATACGCAGTATTTT
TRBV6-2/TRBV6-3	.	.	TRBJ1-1	CASADPRTTNTEAFF	TGTGCCAGCGCGGACCCCCGCACGACGAACACTGAAGCTTTCTTT
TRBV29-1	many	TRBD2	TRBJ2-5	CSVGTSGPGETQYF	TGCAGCGTAGGGACTAGCGGACCTGGCGAGACCCAGTACTTC
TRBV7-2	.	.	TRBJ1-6	CASSPTRQANSPLHF	TGTGCCAGCAGCCCCACGAGACAGGCTAATTCACCCCTCCACTTT
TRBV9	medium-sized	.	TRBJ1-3	CASSVGGVSGNTIYF	TGTGCCAGCAGCGTAGGCGGGGTCTCTGGAAACACCATATATTTT